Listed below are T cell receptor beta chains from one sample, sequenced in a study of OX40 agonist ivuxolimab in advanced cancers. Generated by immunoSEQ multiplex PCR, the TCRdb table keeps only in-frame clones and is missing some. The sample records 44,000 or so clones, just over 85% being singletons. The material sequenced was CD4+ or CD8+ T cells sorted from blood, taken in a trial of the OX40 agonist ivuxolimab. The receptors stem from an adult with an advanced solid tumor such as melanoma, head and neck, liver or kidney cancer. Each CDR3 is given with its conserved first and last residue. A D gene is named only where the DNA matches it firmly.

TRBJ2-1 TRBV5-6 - CASSRGYRAYNEQFF
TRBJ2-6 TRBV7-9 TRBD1 CASSFSGGPSGANVLTF
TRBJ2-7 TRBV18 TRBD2 CASSPFAGEIYEQYF
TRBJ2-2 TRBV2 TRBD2 CASRDDSGGAIGELFF
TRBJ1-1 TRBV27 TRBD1 CASSLGTGNTEAFF
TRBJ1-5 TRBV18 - CASSPSWDQPQHF
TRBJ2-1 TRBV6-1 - CASWEGQGNNEQFF
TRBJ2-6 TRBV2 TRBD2 CASRTSGGAAGANVLTF
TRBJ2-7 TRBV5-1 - CASSLGTNEQYF
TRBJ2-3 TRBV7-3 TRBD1 CASSSWTGSTDTQYF
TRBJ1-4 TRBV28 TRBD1 CASRLTDRESNEKLFF
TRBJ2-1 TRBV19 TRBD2 CASRGTSAMGEQFF
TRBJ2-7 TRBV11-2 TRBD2 CASSHLVAGVGYEQYF
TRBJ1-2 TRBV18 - CASSAGSVASGYTF
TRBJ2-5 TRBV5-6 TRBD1 CASSKRGRETQYF
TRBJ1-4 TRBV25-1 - CASREGAGEKLFF
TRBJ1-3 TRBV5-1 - CASSFGTGSNTIYF
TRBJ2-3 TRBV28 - CASSLTANTQYF
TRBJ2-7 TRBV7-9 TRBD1 CASSQDRGRVWAEQYF
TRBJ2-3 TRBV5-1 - CASSLGRSNFDTQYF